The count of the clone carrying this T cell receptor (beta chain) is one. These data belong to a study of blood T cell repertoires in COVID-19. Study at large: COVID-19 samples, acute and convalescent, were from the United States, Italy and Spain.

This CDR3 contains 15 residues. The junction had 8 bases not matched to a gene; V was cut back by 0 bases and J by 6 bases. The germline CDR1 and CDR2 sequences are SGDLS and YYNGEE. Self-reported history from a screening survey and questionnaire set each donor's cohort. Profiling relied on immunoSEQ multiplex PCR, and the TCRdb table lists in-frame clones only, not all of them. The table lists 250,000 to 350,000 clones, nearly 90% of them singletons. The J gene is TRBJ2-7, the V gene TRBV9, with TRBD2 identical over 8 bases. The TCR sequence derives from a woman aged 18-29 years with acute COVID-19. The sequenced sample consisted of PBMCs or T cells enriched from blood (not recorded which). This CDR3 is CASSVENGRVSEQYF. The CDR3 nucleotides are TGTGCCAGCAGCGTAGAAAACGGGAGGGTCTCCGAGCAGTACTTC. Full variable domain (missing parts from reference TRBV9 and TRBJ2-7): DSGVTQTPKHLITATGQRVTLRCSPRSGDLSVYWYQQSLDQGLQFLIQYYNGEERAKGNILERFSAQQFPDLHSELNLSSLELGDSALYFCASSVENGRVSEQYFGPGTRLTVT.